The 24 T cell receptor beta chains given below trace back to one sample, sequenced in a study of blood T cell repertoires in COVID-19. Clones were sequenced by immunoSEQ multiplex PCR, and TCRdb holds only the in-frame ones, with some missing. This table holds approximately 15,000 clones, about 80% found once. Specimen: peripheral blood. These receptors were collected from a woman aged 70-85 years with active COVID-19.

The CDR3 region is CASSYSGGRINEQFF. The DNA of the CDR3 is TGTGCCAGCAGTTACTCGGGCGGGAGGATCAATGAGCAGTTCTTC. The genes are TRBV6-5 and TRBJ2-1; TRBD2 agrees at 8 bases. The length of the CDR3 is 15 residues. J was trimmed by 6 bases and V by 0 bases; bases with no gene match: 4. Per the germline V gene, CDR1 is MNHEY and CDR2 is SVGAGI.

This clone was picked up a small number of times. In nucleotides, the CDR3 is TGTGCCATCAGTGGAAGCGGGAATGAAAAACTGTTTTTT. Protein product: CAISGSGNEKLFF. V and J are TRBV10-3 and TRBJ1-4; D gene uncertain. The CDR3 is 13 residues long. V lost 4 bases, J lost 5 bases, and 8 bases lay in between. Germline loops: CDR1 ENHRY, CDR2 SYGVKD.

The genes are TRBV7-3 and TRBJ1-1; D gene ambiguous. The CDR3 runs to 14 residues. The V gene's germline CDR1 is SGHTA and CDR2 FQGTGA. Deletions cut 2 bases from V and 1 base from J, with 8 bases between. The DNA for the CDR3 is TGTGCCAGCAGCTTAGGGCAGCCGAACACTGAAGCTTTCTTT. It codes for CASSLGQPNTEAFF.

This clone has a single count. J is TRBJ2-3 and V is TRBV12-3 or TRBV12-4; D gene uncertain. CDR3 length: 12 amino acids. V lost 2 bases and J lost 4, with 4 bases in between. CDR3 coding DNA: TGTGCCAGCAGTTTAAGCGCAGATACGCAGTATTTT. It translates to CASSLSADTQYF.

The V and J genes are TRBV7-2 and TRBJ1-1; D ambiguous. Trimming took 3 bases from V and 0 from J, leaving 5 bases between them. The CDR3 length is 13 residues. Germline CDR1 and CDR2: SGHTA and FQGNSA. CDR3 loop: CASSFIVNTEAFF. CDR3 DNA: TGTGCCAGCAGCTTTATAGTGAACACTGAAGCTTTCTTT.

A few counts support this clone. The chain is built from TRBV10-3 and TRBJ2-3; 11 bases match TRBD2. From germline, CDR1 is ENHRY and CDR2 SYGVKD. The V and J ends lost 3 bases and 7 bases, in that order; junction bases with no gene match: 12. There are 17 residues in the CDR3. The CDR3 loop is CAISEVEASGGRNTQYF. The DNA of the CDR3 is TGTGCCATCAGTGAAGTGGAGGCTAGCGGGGGGAGGAATACGCAGTATTTT.

V usage is TRBV27 and J usage is TRBJ1-6; the match to TRBD1 covers 9 bases. The germline V gene encodes CDR1 MNHEY and CDR2 SMNVEV (reference sequence). V trimming: 0 bases; J trimming: 9 bases; junction bases outside the gene matches: 6. This CDR3 spans 16 amino acids. The CDR3 spells CASSLSLRQGGSPLHF. CDR3 DNA: TGTGCCAGCAGTTTATCTCTTCGACAGGGGGGTTCACCCCTCCACTTT.

V is TRBV10-3 and J is TRBJ1-5; D unresolved. The CDR3 contains 13 residues. Germline lookup yields CDR1 ENHRY and CDR2 SYGVKD. The ends were cut back, 2 bases at V and 4 bases at J, with 6 bases in the middle. The CDR3 loop is CAISEDLNQPQHF. The CDR3 bases are TGTGCCATCAGTGAGGACTTAAATCAGCCCCAGCATTTT.

The chain recombines TRBV5-1 with TRBJ2-5; no firm D call. Germline values: CDR1 SGHRS, CDR2 YFSETQ. Deletions cut 7 bases from V and 5 bases from J, with 12 bases between. The CDR3 is 12 amino acids. The CDR3 DNA reads TGCGCCAGCCGAGATGTCGAGGAGACCCAGTACTTC. It codes for CASRDVEETQYF.

The rearrangement joins TRBV9 to TRBJ2-5; TRBD2 might be the D (5 bases). Trimming stripped 1 base from V and 5 bases from J, with 9 bases between. The CDR3 loop spans 13 amino acids. Germline values: CDR1 SGDLS, CDR2 YYNGEE. The CDR3 is CASSVLGAETQYF. CDR3 nucleotides: TGTGCCAGCAGCGTACTGGGAGCGGAGACCCAGTACTTC.

The chain is built from TRBV29-1 and TRBJ2-1, with 7 bases fitting TRBD2. With V trimmed by 4 bases and J by 7 bases, 13 bases remained unmatched. The CDR3 loop spans 15 amino acids. Germline loops: CDR1 SQVTM, CDR2 ANQGSEA. This CDR3 reads CSVGGAGEGQNEQFF. Written as DNA, the CDR3 is TGCAGCGTTGGTGGGGCGGGAGAAGGGCAGAATGAGCAGTTCTTC.

V and J are TRBV2 and TRBJ2-5; 7 bases are shared with TRBD2. CDR1 and CDR2 (germline): SNHLY, FYNNEI. This CDR3 contains 15 residues. V shed 8 bases and J 9 bases; nucleotides not matched to a gene: 18. The CDR3 here is CASGLGGSTLGAQYF. CDR3 coding DNA: TGTGCCAGCGGCCTGGGGGGGAGCACTCTGGGGGCCCAGTACTTC.

The CDR3 DNA reads as TGTGCCAGCAGCTCCGGGACACACTCCTACGAGCAGTACTTC. Its translation: CASSSGTHSYEQYF. The rearrangement links TRBV5-6 to TRBJ2-7; the D gene is possibly TRBD1 (6 bases). The CDR3 is made up of 14 amino acids. CDR1 and CDR2 from the germline V gene are SGHDT and YYEEEE. Trimming removed 3 bases at V and 0 bases at J, with 10 bases between.

This rearrangement joins TRBV7-9 to TRBJ2-1, with 12 bases fitting TRBD2. The CDR3 extends over 18 amino acids. V lost 3 bases to trimming and J lost 6 bases; unmatched junction nucleotides: 12. CDR1 is SEHNR, CDR2 FQNEAQ, per germline (reference sequence). DNA of the CDR3: TGTGCCAGCAGCTTCCCTCCTAGACTAGCGGGAGTTGTCAATGAGCAGTTCTTC. Translated: CASSFPPRLAGVVNEQFF.

This chain uses TRBV4-2 with TRBJ2-1, with D unclear. CDR3 length: 12 residues. V was pared by 0 bases and J by 10 bases, with 7 bases between. The germline V gene encodes CDR1 LGHNA and CDR2 YNFKEQ. CDR3 in amino acids: CASSQERSEQFF. The CDR3 nucleotides read TGTGCCAGCAGCCAAGAGAGGAGCGAGCAGTTCTTC.

This clone was recorded once. The chain employs TRBV10-3 and TRBJ1-6, with D possibly matching TRBD1 (5 bases). In germline, CDR1 is ENHRY, CDR2 SYGVKD. This CDR3 comprises 16 residues. V lost 8 bases to trimming and J lost 4 bases, with 18 bases between them. CDR3 DNA sequence: TGTGCCATCGGGACTGACTCAGGAGGGTATAATTCACCCCTCCACTTT. Amino acid sequence: CAIGTDSGGYNSPLHF.

The chain combines TRBV5-6 with TRBJ2-3; 8 bases line up with TRBD1. V trimming: 5 bases; J trimming: 2 bases; junction bases outside the gene matches: 7. Germline V gives CDR1 SGHDT, CDR2 YYEEEE. This CDR3 spans 15 amino acids. The CDR3 reads CASRHRGQDTDTQYF. CDR3 nucleotides: TGTGCCAGCAGGCACAGGGGACAGGACACAGATACGCAGTATTTT.

The chain couples TRBV6-1 to TRBJ2-5; D not resolved. Germline values: CDR1 MNHNS, CDR2 SASEGT. V was pared by 0 bases and J by 4 bases, with 3 bases between. The length of the CDR3 is 12 residues. The CDR3 sequence: CASSEARETQYF. The CDR3 DNA sequence: TGTGCCAGCAGTGAAGCTCGAGAGACCCAGTACTTC.

V is TRBV19 and J is TRBJ1-2, with unresolved D. Trimming removed 6 bases from V and 4 bases from J, with 6 bases in between. Looked up from germline, CDR1 is LNHDA and CDR2 is SQIVND (reference sequence). This CDR3 region has 11 residues. The DNA of the CDR3 is TGTGCCAGTAGGGCATTCTATGGCTACACCTTC. This encodes CASRAFYGYTF.

This sequence joins TRBV28 and TRBJ1-5, with 9 bases lining up with TRBD1. Germline CDR1 reads MDHEN; CDR2 reads SYDVKM. V dropped 4 bases and J dropped 0; count of bases not matched to a gene: 7. This CDR3 region has 17 residues. CDR3 coding DNA: TGTGCCAGCAGTTACCTGGGACAGGGCTATAGCAATCAGCCCCAGCATTTT. Protein product: CASSYLGQGYSNQPQHF.

The genes are TRBV18 and TRBJ2-5; 7 positions agree with TRBD2. With V trimmed by 5 bases and J by 5 bases, 11 bases remained unmatched. Germline V gives CDR1 KGHSH, CDR2 LQKENI. The CDR3 has 15 residues. The CDR3 reads CASSSLAGAEETQYF. The DNA of the CDR3 is TGTGCCAGCTCATCTCTGGCGGGAGCGGAGGAGACCCAGTACTTC.

V and J are TRBV3-1 (or the pseudogene TRBV3-2) and TRBJ2-2; TRBD2 matches at 8 bases. The V gene end was trimmed by 1 base and the J gene end by 6 bases; junction bases not matched to a gene: 7. Germline V gives CDR1 LGHDT, CDR2 YNNKEL (reference sequence). This CDR3 contains 16 residues. CDR3 residues: CASSQVWREAAGELFF. The CDR3 DNA is TGTGCCAGCAGCCAAGTCTGGCGGGAGGCGGCCGGGGAGCTGTTTTTT.

V usage is TRBV20-1 and J usage is TRBJ2-5; possibly TRBD2 for D (5 bases). The CDR3 contains 13 residues. CDR1 and CDR2 from the germline V gene are DFQATT and SNEGSKA (reference sequence). Trimming removed 3 bases at V and 5 bases at J, with 13 bases between. The CDR3 nucleotides read TGCAGTGCTAGTTTCCCTAGCTGGGAGACCCAGTACTTC. Translated, it gives CSASFPSWETQYF.

This clone is labeled hyperexpanded. The rearrangement uses TRBV7-9 and TRBJ2-1; TRBD2 might be the D (5 bases). This CDR3 has 11 residues. Trimming cost V 5 bases and J 9 bases, with 8 bases left between them. Germline-derived CDR1 and CDR2 are SEHNR and FQNEAQ (reference sequence). The CDR3 coding sequence is TGTGCCAGCAGCCCACGGGGTGAGCAGTTCTTC. Amino acids: CASSPRGEQFF.